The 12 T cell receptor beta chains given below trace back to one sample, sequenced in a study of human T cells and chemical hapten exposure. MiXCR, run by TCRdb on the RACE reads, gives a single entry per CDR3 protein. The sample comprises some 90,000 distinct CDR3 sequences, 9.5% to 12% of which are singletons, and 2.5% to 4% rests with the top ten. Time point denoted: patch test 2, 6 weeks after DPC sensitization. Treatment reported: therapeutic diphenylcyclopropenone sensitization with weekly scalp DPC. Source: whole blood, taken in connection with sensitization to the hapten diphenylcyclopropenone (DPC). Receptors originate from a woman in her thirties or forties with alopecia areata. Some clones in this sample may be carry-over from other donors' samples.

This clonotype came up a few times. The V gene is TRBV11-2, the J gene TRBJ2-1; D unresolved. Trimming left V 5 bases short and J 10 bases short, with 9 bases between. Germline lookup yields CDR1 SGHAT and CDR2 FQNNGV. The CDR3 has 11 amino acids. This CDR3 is CASSQLWEQFF. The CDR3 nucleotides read TGTGCCAGCAGCCAACTTTGGGAGCAGTTCTTC.

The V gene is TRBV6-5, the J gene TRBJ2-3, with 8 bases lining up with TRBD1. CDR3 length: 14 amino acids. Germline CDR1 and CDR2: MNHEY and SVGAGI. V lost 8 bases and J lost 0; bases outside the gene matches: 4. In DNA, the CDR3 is TGTGCCAGCCGGGGACAGGTTAGCACAGATACGCAGTATTTT. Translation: CASRGQVSTDTQYF.

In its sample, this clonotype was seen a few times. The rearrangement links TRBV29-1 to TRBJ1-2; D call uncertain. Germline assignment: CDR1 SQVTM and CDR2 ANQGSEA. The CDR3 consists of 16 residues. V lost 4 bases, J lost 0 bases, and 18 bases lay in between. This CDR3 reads CSVGSDALDTNYGYTF. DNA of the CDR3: TGCAGCGTTGGATCGGACGCTCTCGATACTAACTATGGCTACACCTTC. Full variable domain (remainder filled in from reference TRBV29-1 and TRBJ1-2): SAVISQKPSRDICQRGTSLTIQCQVDSQVTMMFWYRQQPGQSLTLIATANQGSEATYESGFVIDKFPISRPNLTFSTLTVSNMSPEDSSIYLCSVGSDALDTNYGYTFGSGTRLTVV.

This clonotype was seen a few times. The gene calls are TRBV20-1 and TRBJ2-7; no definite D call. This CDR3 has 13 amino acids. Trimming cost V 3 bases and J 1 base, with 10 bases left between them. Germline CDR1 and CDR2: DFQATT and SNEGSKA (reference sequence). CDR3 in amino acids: CSASPTVSYEQYF. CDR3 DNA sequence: TGCAGTGCTAGCCCTACAGTATCCTACGAGCAGTACTTC.

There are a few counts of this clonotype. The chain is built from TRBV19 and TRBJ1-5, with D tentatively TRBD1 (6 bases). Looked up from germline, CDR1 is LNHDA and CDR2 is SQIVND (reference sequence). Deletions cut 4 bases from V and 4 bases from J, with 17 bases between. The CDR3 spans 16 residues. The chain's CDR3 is CASSRIRTARNQPQHF. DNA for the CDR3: TGTGCCAGTAGTAGAATACGGACAGCCCGAAATCAGCCCCAGCATTTT.

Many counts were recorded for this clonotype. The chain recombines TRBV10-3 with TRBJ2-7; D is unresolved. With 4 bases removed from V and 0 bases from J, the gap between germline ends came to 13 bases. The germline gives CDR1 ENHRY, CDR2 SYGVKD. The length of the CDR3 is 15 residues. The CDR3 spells CAISVRKPSSYEQYF. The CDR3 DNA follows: TGTGCCATCAGTGTTAGGAAACCCAGCTCCTACGAGCAGTACTTC.

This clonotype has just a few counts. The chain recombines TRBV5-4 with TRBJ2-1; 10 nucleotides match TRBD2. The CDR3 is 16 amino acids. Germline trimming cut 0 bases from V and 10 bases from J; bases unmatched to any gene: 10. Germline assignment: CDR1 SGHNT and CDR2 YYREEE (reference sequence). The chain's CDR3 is CASSLGSSGRRGEQFF. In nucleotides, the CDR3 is TGTGCCAGCAGCTTGGGTTCTAGCGGGAGAAGGGGGGAGCAGTTCTTC.

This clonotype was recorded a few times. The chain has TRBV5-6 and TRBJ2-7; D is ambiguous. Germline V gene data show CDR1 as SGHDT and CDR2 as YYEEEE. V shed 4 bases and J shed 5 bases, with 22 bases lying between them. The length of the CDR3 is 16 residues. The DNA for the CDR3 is TGTGCCAGCAGCCCCCGGGCCATATCCCCCAGCAACGAGCAGTACTTC. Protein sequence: CASSPRAISPSNEQYF.

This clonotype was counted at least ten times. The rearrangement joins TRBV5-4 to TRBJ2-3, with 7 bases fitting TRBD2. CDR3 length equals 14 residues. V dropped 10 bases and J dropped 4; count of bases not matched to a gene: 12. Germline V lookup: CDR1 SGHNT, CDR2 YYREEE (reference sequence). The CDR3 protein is CAGNSAGVADTQYF. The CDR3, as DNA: TGTGCCGGGAACTCGGCGGGAGTGGCAGATACGCAGTATTTT.

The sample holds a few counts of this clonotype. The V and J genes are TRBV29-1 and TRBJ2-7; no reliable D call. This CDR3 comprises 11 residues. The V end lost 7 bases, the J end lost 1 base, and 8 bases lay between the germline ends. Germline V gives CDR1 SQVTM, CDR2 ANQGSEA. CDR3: CSAVGSYEQYF. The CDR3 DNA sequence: TGCAGCGCCGTCGGGTCCTACGAGCAGTACTTC.

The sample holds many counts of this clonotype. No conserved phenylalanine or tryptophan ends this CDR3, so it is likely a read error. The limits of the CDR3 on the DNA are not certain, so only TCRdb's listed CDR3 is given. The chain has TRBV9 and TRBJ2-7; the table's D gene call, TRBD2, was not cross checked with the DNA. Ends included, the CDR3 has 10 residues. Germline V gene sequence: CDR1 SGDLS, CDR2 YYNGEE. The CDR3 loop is CASSVAPLPI.

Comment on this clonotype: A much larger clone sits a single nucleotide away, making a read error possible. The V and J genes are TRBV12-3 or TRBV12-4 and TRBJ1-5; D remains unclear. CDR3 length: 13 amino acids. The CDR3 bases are TGTGCCAGCAGTTTAAACGTCAATCAGCCCCTGCATTTT. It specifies CASSLNVNQPLHF.